This T cell receptor (beta chain) was captured in a study of blood T cell repertoires in COVID-19 (TCRdb year 2020). Study-wide context: Collaborator samples came from the United States, Italy and Spain and covered acute and convalescent phases of COVID-19. A freely available public database, intended as a resource for researchers studying the immune response to SARS-CoV-2, is where the repertoires were released. Where HLA class I and class II types were available, the types were taken from metadata supplied by the sample provider, not from assay-based typing. Samples came from the ongoing ImmuneRACE study (first 160 participants) plus 1,254 subjects from 6 global collaborators. A de-identified subject ID, COVID-19 status, age in years and sex were almost always included in the sample metadata. The material from the prospective study consisted of cDNA or gDNA derived from T cells, B-cell-depleted T cells, or PBMCs. Deeply sampled blood TCRbeta repertoires from subjects exposed to, actively infected with, or recovered from COVID-19 were included in the dataset.

CDR1 MNHEY and CDR2 SVGEGT are derived from the germline V gene. The CDR3 sequence holds 18 residues, the cysteine and phenylalanine included. Of the read, only the CDR3 DNA is kept; its 54 bases are in frame from base 1. Relative to germline, V is 2 bases shorter and J is 3 bases shorter, with 20 bases between their ends. TCRbeta CDR3 regions were amplified from genomic DNA using the immunoSEQ Assay, a bias-controlled multiplex PCR. Processing in the source paper ran as follows. Nucleated cell counts per sample were estimated from amplification of reference gene primers within the assay. Sequence reads were collapsed and filtered to measure the absolute abundance of every unique TCRbeta CDR3 rearrangement. Productive Simpson clonality was computed per sample as the square root of Simpson's diversity index over productive rearrangements. Imported from immuneACCESS, the table was reduced by TCRdb to in-frame sequences with V and J called. These copies leave out some clones; in studies compared against another copy, an unresolved V gene accounts for under half, and the cause of the remainder is not known. The V and J calls and clone size are taken from that table; D and trimming were inferred from the DNA. Here the sample has 60,000 to 80,000 clones; less than 90% occur a single time. The ten largest make up roughly 13% of the sample.

Regarding this clone: It lacks a known antigen. Within one base of it there is no much larger clone, and no base qualities were kept.

Here is what the overall study found, with its caveats: The quantity of clinical and demographic metadata differed by source and by participant and was supplied without curation.

One collaborating source in Seattle enrolled patients during active infection and followed them longitudinally through the course of disease. Each collaborating institution followed its own protocols to collect whole blood in K2EDTA tubes. For TCRbeta analysis, collaborators shipped samples in one of three forms: frozen whole blood, isolated PBMCs, or DNA extracted from either of those sample types. The chain couples TRBV6-2 or TRBV6-3 to TRBJ1-5; the D gene cannot be named for sure. What was sequenced was peripheral blood. The origin of this receptor is a man in his fifties or sixties with COVID-19, enrolled during active disease. For the CDR3, the sequence is CASSYESSGAGFNQPQHF. The nucleotides are TGTGCCAGCAGTTACGAAAGTTCCGGCGCGGGATTCAATCAGCCCCAGCATTTT.